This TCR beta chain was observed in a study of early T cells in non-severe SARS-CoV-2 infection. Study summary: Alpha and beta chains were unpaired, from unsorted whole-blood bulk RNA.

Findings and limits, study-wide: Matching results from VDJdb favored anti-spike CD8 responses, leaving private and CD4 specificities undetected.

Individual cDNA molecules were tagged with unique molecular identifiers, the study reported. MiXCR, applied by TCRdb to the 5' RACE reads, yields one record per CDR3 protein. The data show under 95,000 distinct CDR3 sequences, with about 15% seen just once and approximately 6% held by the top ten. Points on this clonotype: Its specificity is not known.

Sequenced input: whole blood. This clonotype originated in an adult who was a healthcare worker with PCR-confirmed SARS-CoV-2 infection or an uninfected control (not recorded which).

Here the CDR3 DNA reads TGCAGTGCTAGACCCGGACTAGCGGGAGGGATGGGGAATGAGCAGTTCTTC. This sequence encodes CSARPGLAGGMGNEQFF. The chain carries TRBV20-1 and TRBJ2-1; 15 nucleotides agree with TRBD2. This CDR3 comprises 17 residues. Germline V gene lookup returns CDR1 DFQATT and CDR2 SNEGSKA (reference sequence). V lost 2 bases, J lost 7 bases, and 9 bases stayed unmatched.